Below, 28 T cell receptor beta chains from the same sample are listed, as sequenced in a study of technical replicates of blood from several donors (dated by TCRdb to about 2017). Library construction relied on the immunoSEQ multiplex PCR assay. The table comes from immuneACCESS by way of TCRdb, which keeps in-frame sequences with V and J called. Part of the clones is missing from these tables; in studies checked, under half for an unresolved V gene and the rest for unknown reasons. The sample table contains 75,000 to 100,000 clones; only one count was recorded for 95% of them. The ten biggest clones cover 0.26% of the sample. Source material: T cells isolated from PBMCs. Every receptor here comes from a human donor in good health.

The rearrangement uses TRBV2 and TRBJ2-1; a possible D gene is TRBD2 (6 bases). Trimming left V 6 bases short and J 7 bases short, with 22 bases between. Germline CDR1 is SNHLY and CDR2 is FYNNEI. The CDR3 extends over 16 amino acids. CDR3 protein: CASSQGWTTPWNEQFF. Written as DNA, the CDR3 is TGTGCCAGCAGCCAGGGCTGGACTACCCCTTGGAATGAGCAGTTCTTC.

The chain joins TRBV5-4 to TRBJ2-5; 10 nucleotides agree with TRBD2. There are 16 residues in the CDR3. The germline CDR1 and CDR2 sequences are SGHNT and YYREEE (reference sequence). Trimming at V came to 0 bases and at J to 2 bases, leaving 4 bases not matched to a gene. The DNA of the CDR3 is TGTGCCAGCAGCTTGGATGGACTAGCGGCACAAGAGACCCAGTACTTC. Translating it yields CASSLDGLAAQETQYF.

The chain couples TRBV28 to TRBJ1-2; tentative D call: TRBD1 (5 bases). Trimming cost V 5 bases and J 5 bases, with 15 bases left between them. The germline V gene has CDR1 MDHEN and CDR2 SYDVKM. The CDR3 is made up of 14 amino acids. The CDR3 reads CASSPFFRQYGYTF. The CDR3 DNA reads TGTGCCAGCAGTCCATTCTTCCGACAGTATGGCTACACCTTC.

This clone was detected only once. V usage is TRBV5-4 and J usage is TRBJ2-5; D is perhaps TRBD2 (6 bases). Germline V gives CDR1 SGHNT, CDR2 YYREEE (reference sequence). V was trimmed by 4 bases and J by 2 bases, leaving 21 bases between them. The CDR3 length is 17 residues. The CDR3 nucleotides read TGTGCCAGCAGCGCCTGGGGGGTATGGGGACGGCAAGAGACCCAGTACTTC. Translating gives CASSAWGVWGRQETQYF. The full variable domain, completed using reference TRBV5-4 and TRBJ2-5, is ETGVTQSPTHLIKTRGQQVTLRCSSQSGHNTVSWYQQALGQGPQFIFQYYREEENGRGNFPPRFSGLQFPNYSSELNVNALELDDSALYLCASSAWGVWGRQETQYFGPGTRLLVL.

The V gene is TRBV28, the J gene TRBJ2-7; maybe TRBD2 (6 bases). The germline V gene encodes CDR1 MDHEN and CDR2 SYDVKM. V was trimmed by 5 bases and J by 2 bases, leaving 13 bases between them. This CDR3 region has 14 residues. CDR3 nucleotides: TGTGCCAGCAGTCGCAGTGGCGGGGCCTACGAGCAGTACTTC. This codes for CASSRSGGAYEQYF.

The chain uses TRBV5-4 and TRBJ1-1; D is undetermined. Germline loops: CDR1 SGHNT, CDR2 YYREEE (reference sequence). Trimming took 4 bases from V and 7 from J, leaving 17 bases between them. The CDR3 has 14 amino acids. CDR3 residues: CASSTGAAWSEAFF. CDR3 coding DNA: TGTGCCAGCAGCACCGGAGCTGCCTGGAGTGAAGCTTTCTTT. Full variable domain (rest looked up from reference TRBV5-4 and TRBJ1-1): ETGVTQSPTHLIKTRGQQVTLRCSSQSGHNTVSWYQQALGQGPQFIFQYYREEENGRGNFPPRFSGLQFPNYSSELNVNALELDDSALYLCASSTGAAWSEAFFGQGTRLTVV.

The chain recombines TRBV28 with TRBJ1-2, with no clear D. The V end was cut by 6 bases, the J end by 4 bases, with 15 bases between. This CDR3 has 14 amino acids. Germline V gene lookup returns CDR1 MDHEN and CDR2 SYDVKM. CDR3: CASRSTRERYGYTF. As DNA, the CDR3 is TGTGCCAGCAGGTCAACCCGGGAACGCTATGGCTACACCTTC.

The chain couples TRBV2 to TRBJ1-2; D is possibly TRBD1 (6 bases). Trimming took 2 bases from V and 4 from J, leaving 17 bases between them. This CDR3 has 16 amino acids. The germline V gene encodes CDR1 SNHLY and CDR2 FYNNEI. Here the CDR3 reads CASSEYQGLVSYGYTF. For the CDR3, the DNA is TGTGCCAGCAGTGAATACCAGGGGTTGGTCTCCTATGGCTACACCTTC. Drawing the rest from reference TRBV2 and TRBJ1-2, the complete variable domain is EPEVTQTPSHQVTQMGQEVILRCVPISNHLYFYWYRQILGQKVEFLVSFYNNEISEKSEIFDDQFSVERPDGSNFTLKIRSTKLEDSAMYFCASSEYQGLVSYGYTFGSGTRLTVV.

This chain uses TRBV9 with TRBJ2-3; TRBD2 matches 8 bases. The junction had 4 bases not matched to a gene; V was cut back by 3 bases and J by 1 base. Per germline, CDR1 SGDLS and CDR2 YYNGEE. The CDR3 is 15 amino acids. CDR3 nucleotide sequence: TGTGCCAGCAGCGGAAAGACTAGCGGCACAGATACGCAGTATTTT. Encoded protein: CASSGKTSGTDTQYF.

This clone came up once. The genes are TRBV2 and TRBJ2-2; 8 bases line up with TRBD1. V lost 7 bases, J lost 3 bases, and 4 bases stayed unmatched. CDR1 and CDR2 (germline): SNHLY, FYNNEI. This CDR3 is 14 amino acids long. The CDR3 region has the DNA TGTGCCAGCACAGGACAGGGTTACACCGGGGAGCTGTTTTTT. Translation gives CASTGQGYTGELFF.

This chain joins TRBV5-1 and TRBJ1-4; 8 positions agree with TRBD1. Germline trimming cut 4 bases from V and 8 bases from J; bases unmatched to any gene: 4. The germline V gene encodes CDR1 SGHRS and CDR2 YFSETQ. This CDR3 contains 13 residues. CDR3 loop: CASSVDRGEKLFF. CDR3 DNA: TGCGCCAGCAGCGTTGACAGGGGCGAAAAACTGTTTTTT.

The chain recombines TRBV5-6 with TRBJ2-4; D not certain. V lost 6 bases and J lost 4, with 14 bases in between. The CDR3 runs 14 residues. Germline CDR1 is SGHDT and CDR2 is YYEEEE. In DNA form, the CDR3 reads TGTGCCAGCACCCTTGAGCACAGAAAAAACATTCAGTACTTC. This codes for CASTLEHRKNIQYF.

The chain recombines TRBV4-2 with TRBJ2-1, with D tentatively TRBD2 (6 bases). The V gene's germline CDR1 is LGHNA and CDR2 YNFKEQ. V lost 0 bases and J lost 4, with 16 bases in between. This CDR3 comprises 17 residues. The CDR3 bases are TGTGCCAGCAGCCAAGAGGATGGCGGGGAAGGGTACAATGAGCAGTTCTTC. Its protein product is CASSQEDGGEGYNEQFF.

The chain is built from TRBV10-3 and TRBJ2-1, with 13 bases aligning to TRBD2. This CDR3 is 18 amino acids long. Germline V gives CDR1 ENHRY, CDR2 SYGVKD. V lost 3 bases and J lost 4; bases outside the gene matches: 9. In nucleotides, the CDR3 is TGTGCCATCAGTGACCCCCCGGGGACTAGCGGGAAGTACAATGAGCAGTTCTTC. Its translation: CAISDPPGTSGKYNEQFF.

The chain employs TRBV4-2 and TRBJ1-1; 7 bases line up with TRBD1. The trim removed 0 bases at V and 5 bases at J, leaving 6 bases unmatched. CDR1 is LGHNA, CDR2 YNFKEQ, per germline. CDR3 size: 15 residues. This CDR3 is CASSQEQTGATEAFF. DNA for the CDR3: TGTGCCAGCAGCCAAGAACAAACAGGGGCGACTGAAGCTTTCTTT.

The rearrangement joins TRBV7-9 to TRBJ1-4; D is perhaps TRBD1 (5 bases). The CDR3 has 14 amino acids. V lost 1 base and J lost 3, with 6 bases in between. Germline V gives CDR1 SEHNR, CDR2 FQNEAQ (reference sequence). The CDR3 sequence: CASSLGQPNEKLFF. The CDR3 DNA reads TGTGCCAGCAGCTTAGGACAGCCTAATGAAAAACTGTTTTTT.

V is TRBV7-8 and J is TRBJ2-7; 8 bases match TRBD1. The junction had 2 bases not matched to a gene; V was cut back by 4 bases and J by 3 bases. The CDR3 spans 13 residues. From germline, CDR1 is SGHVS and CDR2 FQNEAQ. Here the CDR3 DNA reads TGTGCCAGCAGCTGGGACAGGCACTACGAGCAGTACTTC. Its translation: CASSWDRHYEQYF.

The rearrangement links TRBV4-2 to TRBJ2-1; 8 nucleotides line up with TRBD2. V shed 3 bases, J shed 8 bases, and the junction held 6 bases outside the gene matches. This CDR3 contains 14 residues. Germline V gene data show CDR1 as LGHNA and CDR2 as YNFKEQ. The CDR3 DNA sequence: TGTGCCAGCAGCCAGGGACTAGGTAGGCATGAGCAGTTCTTC. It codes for CASSQGLGRHEQFF.

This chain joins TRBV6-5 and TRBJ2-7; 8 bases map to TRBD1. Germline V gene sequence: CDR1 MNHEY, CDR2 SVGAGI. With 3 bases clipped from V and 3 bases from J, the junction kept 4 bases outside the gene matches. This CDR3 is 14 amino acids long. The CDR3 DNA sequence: TGTGCCAGCAGTTATAAGACAGGGGTCTACGAGCAGTACTTC. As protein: CASSYKTGVYEQYF.

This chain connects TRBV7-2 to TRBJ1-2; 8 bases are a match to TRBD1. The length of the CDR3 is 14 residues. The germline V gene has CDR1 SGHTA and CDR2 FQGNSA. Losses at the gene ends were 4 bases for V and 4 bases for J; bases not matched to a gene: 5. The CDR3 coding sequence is TGTGCCAGCAGCTCCCAGGGGGCTAGCTATGGCTACACCTTC. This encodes CASSSQGASYGYTF.

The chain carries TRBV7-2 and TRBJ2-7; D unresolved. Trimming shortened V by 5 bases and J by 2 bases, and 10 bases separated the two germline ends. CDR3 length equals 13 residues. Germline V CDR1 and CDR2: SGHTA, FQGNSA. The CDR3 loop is CASSPRNPYEQYF. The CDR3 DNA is TGTGCCAGCAGCCCGAGGAATCCCTACGAGCAGTACTTC.

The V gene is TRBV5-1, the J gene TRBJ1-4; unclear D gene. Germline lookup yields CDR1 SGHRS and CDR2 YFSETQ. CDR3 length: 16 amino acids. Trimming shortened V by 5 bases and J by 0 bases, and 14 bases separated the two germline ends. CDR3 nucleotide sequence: TGCGCCAGCAGACCAAACAGTAGATCAACTAATGAAAAACTGTTTTTT. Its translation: CASRPNSRSTNEKLFF.

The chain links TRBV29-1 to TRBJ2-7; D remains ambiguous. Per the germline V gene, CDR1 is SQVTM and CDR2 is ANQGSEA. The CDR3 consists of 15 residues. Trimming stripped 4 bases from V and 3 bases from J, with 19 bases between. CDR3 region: CSVGPDSIGYYEQYF. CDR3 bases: TGCAGCGTTGGCCCCGACTCTATCGGATACTACGAGCAGTACTTC.

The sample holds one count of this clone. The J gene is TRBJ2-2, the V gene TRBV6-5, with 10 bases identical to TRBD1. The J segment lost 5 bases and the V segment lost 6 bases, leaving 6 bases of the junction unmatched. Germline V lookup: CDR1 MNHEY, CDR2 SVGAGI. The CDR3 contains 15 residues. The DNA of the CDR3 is TGTGCCAGCAGGCCGGGACAGGGGTTGACCGGGGAGCTGTTTTTT. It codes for CASRPGQGLTGELFF.

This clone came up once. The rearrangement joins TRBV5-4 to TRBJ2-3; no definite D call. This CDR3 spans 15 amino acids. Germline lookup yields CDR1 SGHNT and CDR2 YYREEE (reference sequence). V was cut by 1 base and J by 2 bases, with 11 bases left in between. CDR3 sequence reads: CASSLPGIATDTQYF. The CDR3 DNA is TGTGCCAGCAGCTTGCCAGGAATCGCCACAGATACGCAGTATTTT. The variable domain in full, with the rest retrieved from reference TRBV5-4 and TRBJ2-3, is ETGVTQSPTHLIKTRGQQVTLRCSSQSGHNTVSWYQQALGQGPQFIFQYYREEENGRGNFPPRFSGLQFPNYSSELNVNALELDDSALYLCASSLPGIATDTQYFGPGTRLTVL.

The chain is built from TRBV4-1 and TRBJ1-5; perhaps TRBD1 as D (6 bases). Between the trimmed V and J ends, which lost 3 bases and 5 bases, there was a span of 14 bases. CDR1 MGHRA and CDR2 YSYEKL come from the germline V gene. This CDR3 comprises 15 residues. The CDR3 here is CASSHVGQHDQPQHF. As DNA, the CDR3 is TGCGCCAGCAGCCACGTTGGACAGCACGATCAGCCCCAGCATTTT.

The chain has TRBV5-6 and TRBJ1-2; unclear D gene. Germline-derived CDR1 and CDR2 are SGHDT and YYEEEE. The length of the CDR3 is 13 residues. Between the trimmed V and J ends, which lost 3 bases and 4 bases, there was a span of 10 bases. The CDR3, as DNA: TGTGCCAGCAGCTCTCCACAGAGCTATGGCTACACCTTC. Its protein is CASSSPQSYGYTF.

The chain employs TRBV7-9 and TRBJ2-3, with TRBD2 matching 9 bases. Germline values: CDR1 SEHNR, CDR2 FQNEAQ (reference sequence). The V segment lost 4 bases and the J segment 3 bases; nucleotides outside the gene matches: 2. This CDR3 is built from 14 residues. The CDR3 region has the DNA TGTGCCAGCAGCTATAGCGGGGGTACAGATACGCAGTATTTT. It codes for CASSYSGGTDTQYF.